Following are 18 T cell receptor beta chains from one sample sequenced in a study of blood T cell repertoires in COVID-19. TCRdb's copy holds only in-frame clones and misses some; the assay was immunoSEQ multiplex PCR. The sample records 90,000 to 95,000 clones, 88% being singletons. Sequenced: peripheral blood. All receptors derive from a woman of 80 years or more with active COVID-19.

The V gene is TRBV7-2, the J gene TRBJ1-1; D possibly corresponds to TRBD1 (6 bases). Germline V CDR1 and CDR2: SGHTA, FQGNSA. The CDR3 spans 16 residues. Trimming pared 1 base from V and 5 bases from J, leaving 17 bases between. CDR3 protein: CASSLGSTGKWTEAFF. The CDR3 nucleotides are TGTGCCAGCAGCTTAGGGTCTACAGGGAAATGGACTGAAGCTTTCTTT.

The chain has TRBV7-6 and TRBJ1-1; D not certain. The germline gives CDR1 SGHVS, CDR2 FNYEAQ. V gave up 4 bases and J gave up 2 bases, with 14 bases separating them. The CDR3 loop spans 15 amino acids. The CDR3 bases are TGTGCCAGCAGCTCCCATAGAGGGCCCAACACTGAAGCTTTCTTT. Amino acids: CASSSHRGPNTEAFF.

The chain couples TRBV4-2 to TRBJ2-7; possibly TRBD1 for D (5 bases). Germline V gene lookup returns CDR1 LGHNA and CDR2 YNFKEQ. Trimming removed 0 bases from V and 3 bases from J, with 12 bases in between. The CDR3 is 15 residues long. In DNA, the CDR3 is TGTGCCAGCAGCCAAGAGGTGCCGCAGGGCTACGAGCAGTACTTC. Protein sequence: CASSQEVPQGYEQYF.

The gene calls are TRBV28 and TRBJ2-5; 15 bases match TRBD2. The CDR3 has 17 amino acids. Germline values: CDR1 MDHEN, CDR2 SYDVKM. The V gene end was trimmed by 7 bases and the J gene end by 5 bases; junction bases not matched to a gene: 11. CDR3 nucleotides: TGTGCCAGCACCCGGCTCGGACTAGCGGGAGGGGGGGAGACCCAGTACTTC. Protein sequence: CASTRLGLAGGGETQYF.

The V and J genes are TRBV5-1 and TRBJ2-7; D gene unclear. The germline V gene encodes CDR1 SGHRS and CDR2 YFSETQ. Deletions cut 0 bases from V and 2 bases from J, with 12 bases between. CDR3 size: 15 residues. The CDR3 DNA reads as TGCGCCAGCAGCTTGGAACAAAGAGGCACCTACGAGCAGTACTTC. Protein product: CASSLEQRGTYEQYF.

The genes are TRBV28 and TRBJ2-3, with 14 bases fitting TRBD2. Trimming at V came to 0 bases and at J to 2 bases, leaving 1 base not matched to a gene. This CDR3 is 17 amino acids long. The germline CDR1 and CDR2 sequences are MDHEN and SYDVKM. The CDR3 coding sequence is TGTGCCAGCAGTTTATGGGGACTAGCGGGAGCCACAGATACGCAGTATTTT. Encoded protein: CASSLWGLAGATDTQYF.

The chain employs TRBV2 and TRBJ2-7, with TRBD2 matching 10 bases. Germline V lookup: CDR1 SNHLY, CDR2 FYNNEI. The CDR3 is 15 residues long. With V trimmed by 3 bases and J by 3 bases, 5 bases remained unmatched. The CDR3 nucleotides read TGTGCCAGCAGTGATAGGGCTAGCGGGAGCTACGAGCAGTACTTC. Protein product: CASSDRASGSYEQYF.

This chain uses TRBV7-6 with TRBJ2-1, with 7 nucleotides matching TRBD2. The CDR3 is 17 amino acids. The trim removed 1 base at V and 0 bases at J, leaving 6 bases unmatched. Looked up from germline, CDR1 is SGHVS and CDR2 is FNYEAQ. The chain's CDR3 is CASSLGGGTSSYNEQFF. The CDR3 DNA reads TGTGCCAGCAGCTTAGGGGGGGGAACAAGCTCCTACAATGAGCAGTTCTTC.

The V and J genes are TRBV4-3 and TRBJ1-6; no reliable D call. Germline CDR1 reads LGHNA; CDR2 reads YSLEER. V lost 0 bases and J 0 bases, leaving 6 bases between the germline ends. The CDR3 sequence is 16 residues long. The CDR3 region is CASSQDFSSYNSPLHF. The CDR3 DNA reads as TGCGCCAGCAGCCAAGATTTTAGCTCCTATAATTCACCCCTCCACTTT.

The rearrangement joins TRBV6-4 to TRBJ2-2; 10 positions agree with TRBD1. After removal of 6 bases from V and 6 bases from J, the junction contained 4 bases not matched to a gene. Germline V gene lookup returns CDR1 MRHNA and CDR2 SNTAGT. This CDR3 contains 14 residues. CDR3 residues: CASRRDRGPGELFF. The CDR3 nucleotides are TGTGCCAGCAGGAGGGACAGGGGTCCCGGGGAGCTGTTTTTT.

The chain joins TRBV12-3 or TRBV12-4 to TRBJ1-1; D possibly corresponds to TRBD1 (6 bases). Trimming pared 7 bases from V and 6 bases from J, leaving 15 bases between. This CDR3 region has 13 residues. CDR3 sequence reads: CASIPNRVAEAFF. The CDR3 DNA reads TGTGCCAGCATCCCCAACAGGGTGGCTGAAGCTTTCTTT.

The V call is TRBV11-2, the J call TRBJ1-2; D is perhaps TRBD1 (6 bases). The CDR3 contains 15 residues. Germline V gives CDR1 SGHAT, CDR2 FQNNGV. The ends were cut back, 5 bases at V and 5 bases at J, with 18 bases in the middle. CDR3 nucleotides: TGTGCCAGCAGCGGGGGGGGCATCCTAGGGTATGGCTACACCTTC. Residues: CASSGGGILGYGYTF.

This clone appeared once. The rearrangement uses TRBV7-2 and TRBJ2-1; 8 bases are a match to TRBD2. Looked up from germline, CDR1 is SGHTA and CDR2 is FQGNSA. V lost 5 bases, J lost 10 bases, and 16 bases stayed unmatched. The CDR3 runs 16 residues. CDR3: CASSLLMAGGTLEQFF. CDR3 DNA sequence: TGTGCCAGCAGCCTCCTAATGGCGGGAGGAACCCTGGAGCAGTTCTTC.

This chain uses TRBV7-3 with TRBJ2-7; D remains unclear. With 1 base removed from V and 4 bases from J, the gap between germline ends came to 5 bases. CDR1 is SGHTA, CDR2 FQGTGA, per germline. There are 12 residues in the CDR3. The DNA of the CDR3 is TGTGCCAGCAGCTTAAACGGGTACGAGCAGTACTTC. This codes for CASSLNGYEQYF.

CDR3 DNA: TGCGCCAGCATGTGGGGCCAGGGGTCAGATACGCAGTATTTT. Protein sequence: CASMWGQGSDTQYF. The rearrangement uses TRBV5-1 and TRBJ2-3, with D possibly TRBD1 on 6 matching bases. V lost 6 bases and J 4 bases, leaving 15 bases between the germline ends. The CDR3 consists of 14 residues. Looked up from germline, CDR1 is SGHRS and CDR2 is YFSETQ.

This clone was observed a single time. This chain connects TRBV4-3 to TRBJ2-2; D remains unclear. CDR1 and CDR2 (germline): LGHNA, YSLEER. This CDR3 is built from 14 residues. Between the trimmed V and J ends, which lost 2 bases and 5 bases, there was a span of 9 bases. The CDR3 region has the DNA TGCGCCAGCAGCCAATCACCCAGGACCGGGGAGCTGTTTTTT. It specifies CASSQSPRTGELFF.

CDR3: CASRPHRDGGDEQYF. The DNA of the CDR3 is TGTGCCAGCAGGCCTCACCGGGACGGGGGGGACGAGCAGTACTTC. The chain combines TRBV6-2 or TRBV6-3 with TRBJ2-7; 8 bases map to TRBD2. The trim removed 6 bases at V and 5 bases at J, leaving 12 bases unmatched. This CDR3 has 15 residues. Germline-derived CDR1 and CDR2 are MNHEY and SVGEGT.

The chain combines TRBV28 with TRBJ1-2; D gene uncertain. V was cut by 8 bases and J by 4 bases, with 14 bases left in between. The CDR3 has 13 residues. The germline CDR1 and CDR2 sequences are MDHEN and SYDVKM. CDR3 nucleotides: TGTGCCAGCGGAAGAGCAGGTTCCTATGGCTACACCTTC. It translates to CASGRAGSYGYTF.